Shown below are 17 T cell receptor beta chains from a single sample sequenced in a study of T cells in Graves' hyperthyroidism and ophthalmopathy. TCR beta CDR3 regions were amplified from RNA transcripts. First-round RT-PCR of the TCR CDR3 relied on the HTBI primer set. TCRdb used MiXCR to reprocess the multiplex PCR reads, holding one entry per CDR3 protein. The table has hundreds of thousands of distinct CDR3 sequences, about 24% seen once. Source material: blood. All receptors come from a woman younger than 45 with Graves' ophthalmopathy.

This clonotype was seen ten or more times. The gene calls are TRBV4-2 and TRBJ2-5, with D perhaps TRBD1 or TRBD2 (5 bases each). The CDR3 runs to 16 residues. The germline V and J ends were trimmed by 0 bases and 5 bases, with 16 bases remaining between them. Per germline, CDR1 LGHNA and CDR2 YNFKEQ. DNA of the CDR3: TGTGCCAGCAGCCAAGACGCCGGGACGTCCCGGGAGACCCAGTACTTC. Translated, it gives CASSQDAGTSRETQYF.

This clonotype was counted many times. This chain connects TRBV5-1 to TRBJ2-7; 9 bases line up with TRBD2. J gave up 2 bases and V 5 bases, and 11 bases lay outside the gene matches. The V gene's germline CDR1 is SGHRS and CDR2 YFSETQ. This CDR3 has 16 residues. CDR3 region: CASRGLASGKAYEQYF. The CDR3 nucleotides read TGCGCCAGCAGAGGACTGGCTAGCGGGAAAGCCTACGAGCAGTACTTC.

This clonotype was detected a few times. This chain links TRBV20-1 with TRBJ2-7, with TRBD2 matching 10 bases. The length of the CDR3 is 13 residues. The germline V gene has CDR1 DFQATT and CDR2 SNEGSKA (reference sequence). The V gene end was trimmed by 4 bases and the J gene end by 7 bases; junction bases not matched to a gene: 7. The CDR3 loop is CSATAGGPGEQYF. DNA of the CDR3: TGCAGTGCTACAGCGGGAGGGCCGGGTGAGCAGTACTTC.

This chain connects TRBV5-1 to TRBJ1-1; no clear D. Between the trimmed V and J ends, which lost 3 bases and 4 bases, there was a span of 13 bases. The germline V gene has CDR1 SGHRS and CDR2 YFSETQ. The CDR3 runs 14 residues. The CDR3 DNA reads TGCGCCAGCAGCTCCGCCGCTGGAGCCACTGAAGCTTTCTTT. The encoded protein is CASSSAAGATEAFF.

The chain carries TRBV7-3 and TRBJ2-4; D perhaps matches TRBD1 (5 bases). The CDR3 sequence is 13 residues long. Germline V gene sequence: CDR1 SGHTA, CDR2 FQGTGA. Deletions cut 2 bases from V and 6 bases from J, with 8 bases between. The CDR3 loop is CASSLGAGNIQYF. For the CDR3, the DNA is TGTGCCAGCAGCTTAGGGGCTGGAAACATTCAGTACTTC.

This clonotype was seen ten or more times. V is TRBV6-5 and J is TRBJ2-7; TRBD1 or TRBD2 may be the D gene (5 bases each). The CDR3 loop spans 15 amino acids. In germline, CDR1 is MNHEY, CDR2 SVGAGI. V dropped 2 bases and J dropped 3 bases, with 14 bases sitting between them. The CDR3 loop reads CASSYHRDGNYEQYF. CDR3 DNA: TGTGCCAGCAGTTACCACCGGGACGGCAACTACGAGCAGTACTTC.

This clonotype was seen repeatedly, ten times or more. V and J are TRBV12-3 or TRBV12-4 and TRBJ1-1; D perhaps matches TRBD1 (6 bases). V was pared by 6 bases and J by 6 bases, with 14 bases between. This CDR3 contains 13 residues. CDR3 sequence reads: CASSPRGDSEAFF. The CDR3 DNA is TGTGCCAGCAGCCCTAGGGGGGATTCTGAAGCTTTCTTT.

The rearrangement joins TRBV20-1 to TRBJ1-5, with TRBD1 matching over 8 bases. Trimming removed 6 bases from V and 0 bases from J; junction bases left unmatched: 4. The CDR3 loop spans 14 amino acids. Germline CDR1 is DFQATT and CDR2 is SNEGSKA (reference sequence). The CDR3 nucleotides read TGCAGTGCCAGGGACAGGTTTAGCAATCAGCCCCAGCATTTT. This codes for CSARDRFSNQPQHF.

This clonotype has more than one count but fewer than ten. This sequence joins TRBV4-2 and TRBJ1-1, with D maybe TRBD1 (5 bases). Germline V gene data show CDR1 as LGHNA and CDR2 as YNFKEQ. This CDR3 is built from 15 residues. V shed 1 base and J shed 1 base, with 10 bases lying between them. Written as DNA, the CDR3 is TGTGCCAGCAGCCAAGTGGCAGGGACGAACACTGAAGCTTTCTTT. It yields the protein CASSQVAGTNTEAFF.

This clonotype was recorded many times. This sequence joins TRBV2 and TRBJ1-2; 7 nucleotides match TRBD1. After removal of 2 bases from V and 5 bases from J, the junction contained 11 bases not matched to a gene. Germline lookup yields CDR1 SNHLY and CDR2 FYNNEI. The CDR3 sequence is 16 residues long. CDR3 bases: TGTGCCAGCAGTGAACATGGGACAGTGAAGCGATATGGCTACACCTTC. Protein: CASSEHGTVKRYGYTF.

There are many counts of this clonotype. The J gene is TRBJ2-6, the V gene TRBV19; TRBD1 matches at 10 bases. The CDR3 extends over 16 amino acids. V dropped 7 bases and J dropped 2; count of bases not matched to a gene: 5. CDR1 LNHDA and CDR2 SQIVND come from the germline V gene (reference sequence). The CDR3, as DNA: TGTGCCAGTAAAGGGACAGGGGTCACTGGGGCCAACGTCCTGACTTTC. Translating it yields CASKGTGVTGANVLTF.

This clonotype was detected many times. The chain couples TRBV6-2 or TRBV6-3 to TRBJ1-5; D is perhaps TRBD1 (5 bases). The CDR3 runs to 14 residues. The germline V and J ends were trimmed by 6 bases and 4 bases, with 13 bases remaining between them. Germline values: CDR1 MNHEY, CDR2 SVGEGT. In DNA form, the CDR3 reads TGTGCCAGCAGAGACGGGGGTGGGAATCAGCCCCAGCATTTT. It encodes CASRDGGGNQPQHF.

This clonotype showed up many times. V usage is TRBV24-1 and J usage is TRBJ1-2, with TRBD1 matching over 7 bases. The V gene end was trimmed by 2 bases and the J gene end by 5 bases; junction bases not matched to a gene: 13. Per germline, CDR1 KGHDR and CDR2 SFDVKD. The CDR3 has 17 residues. The CDR3: CATSDSSQGTDPYGYTF. CDR3 coding DNA: TGTGCCACCAGTGATTCTTCTCAGGGGACAGACCCGTATGGCTACACCTTC.

This chain uses TRBV30 with TRBJ1-1, with 7 positions matching TRBD1. This CDR3 is 11 amino acids long. V was pared by 3 bases and J by 6 bases, with 1 base of the junction left unmatched. The germline gives CDR1 GTSNPN, CDR2 SVGIG (reference sequence). The CDR3: CAWRTGSEAFF. In nucleotides, the CDR3 is TGTGCCTGGAGGACAGGGTCTGAAGCTTTCTTT.

This clonotype was seen at least ten times. The chain combines TRBV19 with TRBJ1-1; D is ambiguous. Germline lookup yields CDR1 LNHDA and CDR2 SQIVND (reference sequence). V was shortened by 9 bases and J by 0 bases, with 11 bases between the two germline ends. There are 13 residues in the CDR3. CDR3 loop: CASSPDLNTEAFF. Here the CDR3 DNA reads TGTGCCAGCAGTCCAGACCTGAACACTGAAGCTTTCTTT.

This rearrangement joins TRBV19 to TRBJ2-5; either TRBD1 or TRBD2 may fit D (5 bases each). Germline V gene lookup returns CDR1 LNHDA and CDR2 SQIVND (reference sequence). V lost 6 bases and J lost 4, with 21 bases in between. This CDR3 region has 16 residues. CDR3 in amino acids: CASSDFSGGHRETQYF. The CDR3 nucleotides read TGTGCCAGTAGCGACTTCAGTGGGGGTCACCGAGAGACCCAGTACTTC.

This clonotype was detected ten times or more. This chain joins TRBV12-3 or TRBV12-4 and TRBJ2-2; D possibly corresponds to TRBD1 (5 bases). This CDR3 is built from 15 residues. V was trimmed by 5 bases and J by 4 bases, leaving 14 bases between them. Here the CDR3 DNA reads TGTGCCAGCAGTACCGGGCAGGGATTCACCGGGGAGCTGTTTTTT. It is translated as CASSTGQGFTGELFF.